The 28 T cell receptor beta chains below all came from one sample that was sequenced in a study of blood T cell repertoires in COVID-19. TCRdb's copy holds only in-frame clones and misses some; the assay was immunoSEQ multiplex PCR. The repertoire holds about 150,000 clones, with under 85% as singletons. The sequenced sample was peripheral blood. The receptors come from a man aged 55 to 69 with COVID-19, enrolled during active disease.

This chain uses TRBV6-2 or TRBV6-3 with TRBJ2-1; D might be TRBD2 (6 bases). CDR1 is MNHEY, CDR2 SVGEGT, per germline. The V end lost 1 base, the J end lost 9 bases, and 22 bases lay between the germline ends. The CDR3 is 17 amino acids. The CDR3 bases are TGTGCCAGCAGTTACTTCCTCGGGGCCCGGGAGAGGGGTGAGCAGTTCTTC. This encodes CASSYFLGARERGEQFF.

This clone was counted a single time. The genes are TRBV3-1 (or the pseudogene TRBV3-2) and TRBJ1-3; maybe TRBD1 (5 bases). V shed 0 bases and J shed 9 bases, with 12 bases lying between them. In germline, CDR1 is LGHDT, CDR2 YNNKEL (reference sequence). There are 14 residues in the CDR3. As DNA, the CDR3 is TGTGCCAGCAGCCAAGATTACCAGGGAGGCACCATATATTTT. It translates to CASSQDYQGGTIYF.

This clone was detected only once. The chain is built from TRBV18 and TRBJ1-2; the match to TRBD1 covers 11 bases. CDR1 is KGHSH, CDR2 LQKENI, per germline. CDR3 length: 15 amino acids. J lost 6 bases, V lost 0 bases, and 3 bases had no gene match. CDR3 DNA: TGTGCCAGCTCACCACCGGGACAGGGGGATAATGGCTACACCTTC. It yields the protein CASSPPGQGDNGYTF. The variable domain in full, completed from reference TRBV18 and TRBJ1-2, reads NAGVMQNPRHLVRRRGQEARLRCSPMKGHSHVYWYRQLPEEGLKFMVYLQKENIIDESGMPKERFSAEFPKEGPSILRIQQVVRGDSAAYFCASSPPGQGDNGYTFGSGTRLTVV.

The chain couples TRBV11-2 to TRBJ1-1, with TRBD1 identical over 9 bases. The CDR3 has 13 residues. Per germline, CDR1 SGHAT and CDR2 FQNNGV. The junction had 8 bases not matched to a gene; V was cut back by 5 bases and J by 10 bases. The CDR3 DNA follows: TGTGCCAGCAGCCCCGGATTACAGGGGGCAGCTTTCTTT. Its translation is CASSPGLQGAAFF.

The DNA for the CDR3 is TGTGCCAGCAGTTTATCCGTGAACAAGTACAATGAGCAGTTCTTC. This translates into CASSLSVNKYNEQFF. The genes are TRBV27 and TRBJ2-1; D remains unclear. The CDR3 runs to 15 residues. CDR1 is MNHEY and CDR2 is SMNVEV in the germline V gene (reference sequence). Trimming pared 0 bases from V and 4 bases from J, leaving 10 bases between.

The chain has TRBV7-2 and TRBJ2-1, with D maybe TRBD1 (6 bases). Germline CDR1 SGHTA, CDR2 FQGNSA. The ends were cut back, 1 base at V and 0 bases at J, with 16 bases in the middle. CDR3 length equals 18 residues. CDR3 residues: CASSLVGTPSSSYNEQFF. CDR3 sequence (DNA): TGTGCCAGCAGCTTAGTGGGGACACCCTCCAGCTCCTACAATGAGCAGTTCTTC.

This chain joins TRBV5-8 and TRBJ2-1; 8 nucleotides align to TRBD1. The CDR3 consists of 12 residues. Trimming removed 4 bases from V and 11 bases from J; junction bases left unmatched: 5. Germline V lookup: CDR1 SGHTS, CDR2 YDEGEE. The CDR3 nucleotides read TGTGCCAGCAGCGACGACAGGGGAAAGCAGTTCTTC. Encoded protein: CASSDDRGKQFF.

Regarding this clone: The same CDR3 is also encoded by other DNA sequences in this sample. The chain links TRBV3-1 (or the pseudogene TRBV3-2) to TRBJ1-1; D might be TRBD1 (5 bases). This CDR3 contains 14 residues. Between the trimmed V and J ends, which lost 1 base and 1 base, there was a span of 7 bases. In germline, CDR1 is LGHDT, CDR2 YNNKEL (reference sequence). CDR3 sequence reads: CASSQGQPNTEAFF. DNA of the CDR3: TGTGCCAGCAGCCAAGGACAGCCGAACACTGAAGCTTTCTTT.

The V and J genes are TRBV25-1 and TRBJ2-3, with TRBD2 matching 13 bases. The germline V gene encodes CDR1 MGHDK and CDR2 SYGVNS. The trim removed 3 bases at V and 2 bases at J, leaving 8 bases unmatched. This CDR3 region has 18 residues. CDR3 DNA sequence: TGTGCCAGCAGTGACTTAGGGACTAGCGGGGTCGTCACAGATACGCAGTATTTT. Residues: CASSDLGTSGVVTDTQYF.

In this sample, this clone turned up a few times. This sequence joins TRBV29-1 and TRBJ1-5; D remains unclear. CDR1 and CDR2 from the germline V gene are SQVTM and ANQGSEA. V was cut by 4 bases and J by 2 bases, with 12 bases left in between. This CDR3 is built from 14 residues. The CDR3 DNA sequence: TGCAGCGTTGGGGAGGGCGTACGCAATCAGCCCCAGCATTTT. It yields the protein CSVGEGVRNQPQHF.

This chain links TRBV5-6 with TRBJ1-5; tentative D call: TRBD1 (6 bases). The germline CDR1 and CDR2 sequences are SGHDT and YYEEEE. The CDR3 length is 15 residues. V lost 2 bases and J lost 6, with 15 bases in between. This CDR3 is CASSFKGTKFQPQHF. The CDR3 DNA reads TGTGCCAGCAGCTTTAAGGGGACAAAGTTTCAGCCCCAGCATTTT.

There are a few counts of this clone. V and J are TRBV5-4 and TRBJ1-1; D gene uncertain. In germline, CDR1 is SGHNT, CDR2 YYREEE (reference sequence). Trimming removed 0 bases from V and 5 bases from J, with 11 bases in between. The CDR3 runs to 14 residues. The CDR3 loop is CASSLGGGRTEAFF. For the CDR3, the DNA is TGTGCCAGCAGCTTGGGGGGAGGGAGGACTGAAGCTTTCTTT. The whole variable domain, remainder taken from reference TRBV5-4 and TRBJ1-1, is ETGVTQSPTHLIKTRGQQVTLRCSSQSGHNTVSWYQQALGQGPQFIFQYYREEENGRGNFPPRFSGLQFPNYSSELNVNALELDDSALYLCASSLGGGRTEAFFGQGTRLTVV.

This chain uses TRBV6-5 with TRBJ1-1; D ambiguous. V lost 4 bases, J lost 7 bases, and 16 bases lay in between. This CDR3 is 14 amino acids long. The germline V gene has CDR1 MNHEY and CDR2 SVGAGI. The CDR3 is CASSSGPGVGEAFF. The CDR3 DNA reads as TGTGCCAGCAGTTCTGGGCCCGGGGTGGGTGAAGCTTTCTTT.

The chain links TRBV5-4 to TRBJ1-3; D not certain. V was trimmed by 4 bases and J by 4 bases, leaving 15 bases between them. This CDR3 has 15 residues. Germline V gives CDR1 SGHNT, CDR2 YYREEE (reference sequence). The CDR3 here is CASSGREVYGNTIYF. The CDR3 DNA reads TGTGCCAGCAGCGGACGGGAGGTCTACGGAAACACCATATATTTT. Full variable domain (outside the CDR3, taken from reference TRBV5-4 and TRBJ1-3): ETGVTQSPTHLIKTRGQQVTLRCSSQSGHNTVSWYQQALGQGPQFIFQYYREEENGRGNFPPRFSGLQFPNYSSELNVNALELDDSALYLCASSGREVYGNTIYFGEGSWLTVV.

The chain is built from TRBV7-9 and TRBJ2-3; 12 nucleotides agree with TRBD2. Germline-derived CDR1 and CDR2 are SEHNR and FQNEAQ (reference sequence). Trimming at V came to 4 bases and at J to 4 bases, leaving 3 bases not matched to a gene. This CDR3 has 15 residues. The CDR3: CASSYGLAGSDTQYF. Here the CDR3 DNA reads TGTGCCAGCAGCTACGGACTAGCGGGGTCAGATACGCAGTATTTT.

CDR3 coding DNA: TGTGCCAGCAGCGCCTCAGGGACTAGCGGTTACAATGAGCAGTTCTTC. It is translated as CASSASGTSGYNEQFF. The chain employs TRBV9 and TRBJ2-1, with 11 bases aligning to TRBD2. CDR1 and CDR2 (germline): SGDLS, YYNGEE. V dropped 3 bases and J dropped 4; count of bases not matched to a gene: 6. There are 16 residues in the CDR3.

This chain's CDR3 is CASRGMNYGYTF. The CDR3 coding sequence is TGTGCCAGCAGGGGCATGAACTATGGCTACACCTTC. The rearrangement links TRBV2 to TRBJ1-2, with no clear D. With 6 bases removed from V and 2 bases from J, the gap between germline ends came to 7 bases. The CDR3 contains 12 residues. CDR1 is SNHLY, CDR2 FYNNEI, per germline.

This chain joins TRBV19 and TRBJ1-5, with D hard to call. Germline V gene data show CDR1 as LNHDA and CDR2 as SQIVND (reference sequence). The CDR3 runs 17 residues. The V end lost 4 bases, the J end lost 5 bases, and 21 bases lay between the germline ends. This CDR3 is CASSTLSAGSGYQPQHF. The CDR3 coding sequence is TGTGCCAGTAGTACTCTCTCGGCTGGGAGTGGATATCAGCCCCAGCATTTT. Based on the CDR3 plus reference TRBV19 and TRBJ1-5, the full variable domain is DGGITQSPKYLFRKEGQNVTLSCEQNLNHDAMYWYRQDPGQGLRLIYYSQIVNDFQKGDIAEGYSVSREKKESFPLTVTSAQKNPTAFYLCASSTLSAGSGYQPQHFGDGTRLSIL.

This chain joins TRBV10-3 and TRBJ1-1; a possible D gene is TRBD1 (6 bases). This CDR3 is 14 amino acids long. V was shortened by 6 bases and J by 5 bases, with 16 bases between the two germline ends. Germline V CDR1 and CDR2: ENHRY, SYGVKD. CDR3 in DNA: TGTGCCATCAGCCGGACAGACTCGGGGACTGAAGCTTTCTTT. Amino acid sequence: CAISRTDSGTEAFF.

The chain is built from TRBV29-1 and TRBJ2-7; 7 bases line up with TRBD1. Germline loops: CDR1 SQVTM, CDR2 ANQGSEA. With 3 bases clipped from V and 4 bases from J, the junction kept 3 bases outside the gene matches. The CDR3 spans 12 residues. CDR3 sequence reads: CSVEGQRYEQYF. CDR3 coding DNA: TGCAGCGTTGAGGGACAGCGTTACGAGCAGTACTTC.

The chain employs TRBV3-1 (or the pseudogene TRBV3-2) and TRBJ1-5, with D tentatively TRBD1 (5 bases). This CDR3 region has 14 residues. Germline V gives CDR1 LGHDT, CDR2 YNNKEL (reference sequence). V gave up 0 bases and J gave up 9 bases, with 12 bases separating them. The CDR3 is CASSQDGRVMPQHF. In DNA form, the CDR3 reads TGTGCCAGCAGCCAAGATGGCAGGGTCATGCCCCAGCATTTT.

The chain carries TRBV27 and TRBJ1-2, with D perhaps TRBD1 (5 bases). V lost 2 bases and J lost 4, with 8 bases in between. Germline V gene sequence: CDR1 MNHEY, CDR2 SMNVEV (reference sequence). This CDR3 contains 13 residues. CDR3 sequence reads: CASSLRQGYGYTF. CDR3 coding DNA: TGTGCCAGCAGTTTACGGCAGGGCTATGGCTACACCTTC.

The chain joins TRBV7-2 to TRBJ2-2, with 9 bases that match TRBD2. The CDR3 contains 18 residues. CDR1 SGHTA and CDR2 FQGNSA come from the germline V gene. J gave up 5 bases and V 4 bases, and 14 bases lay outside the gene matches. The CDR3: CASSSRGGRAVRTGELFF. In DNA, the CDR3 is TGTGCCAGCAGCTCTCGAGGCGGGAGGGCCGTGCGGACCGGGGAGCTGTTTTTT. Complete variable domain (other parts from reference TRBV7-2 and TRBJ2-2): GAGVSQSPSNKVTEKGKDVELRCDPISGHTALYWYRQSLGQGLEFLIYFQGNSAPDKSGLPSDRFSAERTGGSVSTLTIQRTQQEDSAVYLCASSSRGGRAVRTGELFFGEGSRLTVL.

J is TRBJ2-5 and V is TRBV7-3, with D possibly being TRBD1 (5 bases). V lost 3 bases and J lost 4, with 9 bases in between. The CDR3 loop spans 13 amino acids. The germline gives CDR1 SGHTA, CDR2 FQGTGA. CDR3 sequence reads: CASSLGRAETQYF. CDR3 sequence (DNA): TGTGCCAGCAGCTTGGGCAGGGCAGAGACCCAGTACTTC. Together with reference TRBV7-3 and TRBJ2-5, the CDR3 gives the full variable domain: GAGVSQTPSNKVTEKGKYVELRCDPISGHTALYWYRQSLGQGPEFLIYFQGTGAADDSGLPNDRFFAVRPEGSVSTLKIQRTERGDSAVYLCASSLGRAETQYFGPGTRLLVL.

The chain uses TRBV18 and TRBJ1-5, with 9 nucleotides matching TRBD1. The CDR3 is made up of 15 amino acids. Germline CDR1 is KGHSH and CDR2 is LQKENI. Trimming cost V 3 bases and J 6 bases; bases outside gene matches: 6. CDR3 sequence (DNA): TGTGCCAGCTCACCTAACAGGGGGCAGGGTCAGCCCCAGCATTTT. Protein product: CASSPNRGQGQPQHF.

V gene TRBV30 combines with J gene TRBJ1-1, with TRBD1 as a possible D gene (6 bases). Germline V CDR1 and CDR2: GTSNPN, SVGIG (reference sequence). The CDR3 spans 14 residues. The V gene lost 2 bases and the J gene lost 0 bases, with 10 bases spanning the gap. Written as DNA, the CDR3 is TGTGCCTGGAGTTTTGGGACATTGAACACTGAAGCTTTCTTT. Its translation is CAWSFGTLNTEAFF.

The chain is built from TRBV19 and TRBJ1-2, with 7 bases identical to TRBD1. The junction had 12 bases not matched to a gene; V was cut back by 4 bases and J by 4 bases. Per the germline V gene, CDR1 is LNHDA and CDR2 is SQIVND (reference sequence). The CDR3 contains 16 residues. The CDR3, as DNA: TGTGCCAGTAGTACCGGGACAGCGCAGACCTTCTATGGCTACACCTTC. Translating it yields CASSTGTAQTFYGYTF.

This CDR3 reads CASSLALRVGTEAFF. DNA of the CDR3: TGTGCCAGCAGCTTGGCCCTCAGGGTGGGCACTGAAGCTTTCTTT. This chain joins TRBV5-4 and TRBJ1-1; maybe TRBD1 (5 bases). The V and J ends lost 0 bases and 4 bases respectively, with 13 bases between them. The germline V gene has CDR1 SGHNT and CDR2 YYREEE (reference sequence). This CDR3 region has 15 residues.